Below are 19 T cell receptor beta chains sequenced from a single sample in a study of T cell responses to AZD1222 COVID-19 vaccine. Generated by immunoSEQ multiplex PCR, the TCRdb table keeps only in-frame clones and is missing some. The sample carries approximately 190,000 clones, about 92% recorded once. Sequenced material: peripheral blood, taken on day 0 of AZD1222 vaccination. Receptors originate from an adult in good health.

This CDR3 is CASSLEGIGSPLHF. The CDR3 nucleotides read TGTGCCAGCAGCTTAGAGGGAATTGGTTCACCCCTCCACTTT. The chain is built from TRBV7-9 and TRBJ1-6; D unclear. CDR3 length: 14 residues. Trimming took 1 base from V and 9 from J, leaving 10 bases between them. Germline-derived CDR1 and CDR2 are SEHNR and FQNEAQ (reference sequence).

This sequence joins TRBV3-1 (or the pseudogene TRBV3-2) and TRBJ2-7, with D possibly being TRBD2 (6 bases). Germline V gives CDR1 LGHDT, CDR2 YNNKEL (reference sequence). V was clipped by 1 base and J by 1 base, with 8 bases between them. The CDR3 contains 14 residues. The CDR3 sequence is CASSQVGGSYEQYF. The CDR3 DNA is TGTGCCAGCAGCCAAGTGGGGGGATCCTACGAGCAGTACTTC.

This chain links TRBV30 with TRBJ1-5; perhaps TRBD1 as D (6 bases). V was shortened by 0 bases and J by 0 bases, with 9 bases between the two germline ends. The CDR3 totals 15 residues. Germline CDR1 GTSNPN, CDR2 SVGIG (reference sequence). The CDR3 DNA follows: TGTGCCTGGAGTGTGAGGGGGGATAGCAATCAGCCCCAGCATTTT. Translated: CAWSVRGDSNQPQHF. The whole variable domain, filled in from reference TRBV30 and TRBJ1-5, reads SQTIHQWPATLVQPVGSPLSLECTVEGTSNPNLYWYRQAAGRGLQLLFYSVGIGQISSEVPQNLSASRPQDRQFILSSKKLLLSDSGFYLCAWSVRGDSNQPQHFGDGTRLSIL.

The V call is TRBV19, the J call TRBJ1-2, with 7 positions matching TRBD1. This CDR3 is 14 amino acids long. Germline lookup yields CDR1 LNHDA and CDR2 SQIVND (reference sequence). With 11 bases clipped from V and 2 bases from J, the junction kept 11 bases outside the gene matches. CDR3 loop: CAAAGQGENYGYTF. The CDR3 coding sequence is TGTGCCGCGGCGGGGCAGGGGGAAAACTATGGCTACACCTTC.

This clone came up once. The chain combines TRBV28 with TRBJ1-6; no definite D call. The V gene's germline CDR1 is MDHEN and CDR2 SYDVKM. This CDR3 is 16 amino acids long. Trimming removed 4 bases at V and 0 bases at J, with 10 bases between. The CDR3 DNA is TGTGCCAGCAGTTCGCCGCAAAGCTCCTATAATTCACCCCTCCACTTT. Protein sequence: CASSSPQSSYNSPLHF.

The CDR3 sequence: CASGSSFTEAFF. The CDR3 coding sequence is TGTGCCAGCGGGAGTTCGTTTACTGAAGCTTTCTTT. This chain links TRBV12-3 or TRBV12-4 with TRBJ1-1; D is uncertain. This CDR3 contains 12 residues. V lost 8 bases and J 5 bases, leaving 12 bases between the germline ends.

This chain uses TRBV18 with TRBJ2-1; 8 bases align to TRBD1. The germline V gene encodes CDR1 KGHSH and CDR2 LQKENI. V shed 6 bases and J 5 bases; nucleotides not matched to a gene: 6. This CDR3 has 14 residues. CDR3 sequence: CASSPDRADNEQFF. DNA of the CDR3: TGTGCCAGCTCGCCGGACAGGGCAGACAATGAGCAGTTCTTC.

The chain joins TRBV19 to TRBJ2-5, with D perhaps TRBD1 or TRBD2 (5 bases each). Deletions cut 4 bases from V and 4 bases from J, with 10 bases between. CDR1 and CDR2 (germline): LNHDA, SQIVND (reference sequence). This CDR3 spans 13 amino acids. CDR3 nucleotides: TGTGCCAGTAGTACATCAGGGAGAGAGACCCAGTACTTC. Translation gives CASSTSGRETQYF.

The rearrangement uses TRBV7-8 and TRBJ1-1; D is unresolved. CDR3 size: 13 residues. V gave up 1 base and J gave up 0 bases, with 3 bases separating them. Germline V gives CDR1 SGHVS, CDR2 FQNEAQ. CDR3 bases: TGTGCCAGCAGCTTAGAATTGAACACTGAAGCTTTCTTT. It is translated as CASSLELNTEAFF.

This sequence joins TRBV5-1 and TRBJ2-2, with 8 bases lining up with TRBD1. The J segment lost 5 bases and the V segment lost 9 bases, leaving 12 bases of the junction unmatched. Germline V gene lookup returns CDR1 SGHRS and CDR2 YFSETQ. This CDR3 is 15 amino acids long. DNA of the CDR3: TGCGCCACGAAAGCCGGTGGGACAGGAACCGGGGAGCTGTTTTTT. Its protein is CATKAGGTGTGELFF.

Only one count was recorded for this clone. CDR3 bases: TGCGCCAGCAGACTGGGACTCCAAGTGCCCACTGAAGCTTTCTTT. The encoded protein is CASRLGLQVPTEAFF. The gene calls are TRBV10-2 and TRBJ1-1, with a tentative D call TRBD1 (5 bases). The germline gives CDR1 WSHSY, CDR2 SAAADI. Trimming pared 6 bases from V and 4 bases from J, leaving 18 bases between. The CDR3 is made up of 15 amino acids.

V and J are TRBV3-1 (or the pseudogene TRBV3-2) and TRBJ2-2; D tentatively reads TRBD1 or TRBD2 (6 bases each). The germline V gene encodes CDR1 LGHDT and CDR2 YNNKEL (reference sequence). This CDR3 is 13 amino acids long. DNA of the CDR3: TGTGGGGCCGGGGGCGCAATCACCGGGGAGCTGTTTTTT. It translates to CGAGGAITGELFF.

This chain uses TRBV11-2 with TRBJ1-6; D possibly corresponds to TRBD1 (5 bases). V was clipped by 2 bases and J by 9 bases, with 5 bases between them. This CDR3 has 12 amino acids. Germline lookup yields CDR1 SGHAT and CDR2 FQNNGV. CDR3 sequence reads: CASSLQGSPLHF. The CDR3 DNA is TGTGCCAGCAGCTTACAGGGTTCACCCCTCCACTTT.

V usage is TRBV7-3 and J usage is TRBJ2-2; TRBD1 might be the D (5 bases). CDR1 is SGHTA and CDR2 is FQGTGA in the germline V gene. Trimming took off 3 bases at V and 6 bases at J, with 14 bases between the two ends. The CDR3 spans 15 residues. The CDR3 coding sequence is TGTGCCAGCAGCTTTCAACCGCAGGGTGCCGGGGAGCTGTTTTTT. This gives the protein CASSFQPQGAGELFF.

J is TRBJ1-1 and V is TRBV6-5, with D perhaps matching TRBD1 (5 bases). The germline CDR1 and CDR2 sequences are MNHEY and SVGAGI. This CDR3 contains 11 residues. The germline V and J ends were trimmed by 6 bases and 6 bases, with 8 bases remaining between them. The CDR3 region is CASRRGPEAFF. The CDR3 DNA reads TGTGCCAGCAGGAGGGGACCTGAAGCTTTCTTT.

This sequence joins TRBV3-1 (or the pseudogene TRBV3-2) and TRBJ1-2; D is uncertain. The CDR3 is 15 amino acids. CDR1 LGHDT and CDR2 YNNKEL come from the germline V gene (reference sequence). V dropped 3 bases and J dropped 6 bases, with 17 bases sitting between them. The CDR3 DNA reads as TGTGCCAGCAGCCAGATTTCCGGGAGAGGAAATGGCTACACCTTC. Residues: CASSQISGRGNGYTF.

V is TRBV10-1 and J is TRBJ2-3; 11 nucleotides line up with TRBD1. Germline values: CDR1 WNHNN, CDR2 SYGVQD (reference sequence). CDR3 size: 14 residues. V lost 5 bases, J lost 6 bases, and 4 bases stayed unmatched. In DNA form, the CDR3 reads TGCGCCAGCAGTCGGACAGGGGGCCGGGATACGCAGTATTTT. Protein product: CASSRTGGRDTQYF.

The J gene is TRBJ2-5, the V gene TRBV27; unclear D gene. V lost 3 bases to trimming and J lost 2 bases, with 10 bases between them. The germline V gene has CDR1 MNHEY and CDR2 SMNVEV (reference sequence). The CDR3 consists of 14 residues. In nucleotides, the CDR3 is TGTGCCAGCAGTTTCGTAGGCGAGCAAGAGACCCAGTACTTC. Residues: CASSFVGEQETQYF.

This chain uses TRBV9 with TRBJ1-2; possible D gene TRBD1, 5 bases. This CDR3 has 14 residues. Germline V gene data show CDR1 as SGDLS and CDR2 as YYNGEE. The germline V and J ends were trimmed by 4 bases and 4 bases, with 14 bases remaining between them. The CDR3, as DNA: TGTGCCAGCAGCCCGATGACAGCGCCCTATGGCTACACCTTC. Translated: CASSPMTAPYGYTF.